This T cell receptor (beta chain) was identified in a study of T cell responses to AZD1222 COVID-19 vaccine. The CDR3 consists of 17 residues. Germline V gives CDR1 SGHNT, CDR2 YYREEE (reference sequence). Trimming cost V 4 bases and J 5 bases; bases outside gene matches: 15. Data came from immunoSEQ multiplex PCR; TCRdb stores just in-frame clones and leaves some out. The table includes about 130,000 clones, 85% to 95% detected once. The chain couples TRBV5-4 to TRBJ2-1; 7 bases align to TRBD2. The sequence was obtained from an adult in good health. The source material was peripheral blood, sampled on day 0 of AZD1222 vaccination. This chain's CDR3 is CASSAGGSGINNNEQFF. The CDR3 DNA reads as TGTGCCAGCAGCGCCGGGGGGTCGGGGATAAATAACAATGAGCAGTTCTTC.